This T cell receptor beta chain is drawn from a study of shared clonotypes between healthy human individuals (TCRdb year 2020). With respect to the entire study: The cohort included three men and a couple of women between 18 and 49 years of age. To estimate repertoire size and how much clonotype sharing occurs between individuals, the study deeply sequenced the blood TCR repertoires of roughly 5 healthy adults. For each donor, three plates each were used for CD4 naive and CD4 memory, two plates were used for CD8 naive, and one plate was used for CD8 memory. To increase sequencing depth and limit assay-specific biases, different laboratories used diverse techniques to prepare libraries and sequence TCR repertoires. Between about 0.8 and 9.5 billion PBMCs per donor were obtained by leukapheresis. What the work shows at the level of the full study, not this receptor alone: Higher generation probabilities were observed for clonotypes shared by all four sorted-subset donors than for non-shared clonotypes. Naive subsets generally had larger estimated clonotype richness than memory subsets did. Incomplete sequencing was indicated by rarefaction of sorted-subset datasets, despite the large sequencing depth. Across a few donors, approximately 4.9% of naive CD4, roughly 3.5% of naive CD8, approximately 2.5% of memory CD4, and under 0.45% of memory CD8 clonotypes were shared. Based on pairwise subsampling, the degree of clonotype sharing among donors was expected to be affected by sequencing depth. Because the study included only a small number of donors, the genetic and exposure-history diversity represented was limited. Sampling was restricted to blood, and TCR repertoires in tissue are likely to differ from TCR repertoires in blood.

As concerns this clone: It lacks a known antigen. No base quality information exists; no much larger clone differs at one position.

Using the deep immunoSEQ assay, TCR CDR3 regions were amplified from genomic DNA by multiplex PCR. Extracted genomic DNA from each cell subset was spread evenly across all wells of several immunoSEQ 96-well plates, with each plate serving as a replicate. For sorted subsets, about 200 ng genomic DNA, equal to 25,000 to 35,000 T cell genomes, was loaded into each replicate PCR. Purified libraries were measured with a Qubit 3.0 fluorometer, size-checked on a Bioanalyzer 2100, and measured again with the KAPA Library Quantification kit. Each immunoSEQ 96-well plate was sequenced on its own single-read 150-cycle Illumina NextSeq 550 flow cell. Per the authors' processing: Because the immunoSEQ output held only junctional sequences and lacked quality scores, the filtering could not match the filtering applied to full-length reads. To assign V/J genes and CDR3, sequences were annotated using PyIR, a Python wrapper for IgBLAST v1.9, with IMGT germline references. Reads were filtered out if the reads had weak V/J assignments (E-value above 1e-6), no CDR3, stop codons, out-of-frame junctions, or ambiguous translated residues. V3J clonotypes were defined as sequences sharing the same inferred V gene, J gene, and CDR3 amino acid sequence. To compute the percentage overlap between repertoires, the number of shared unique clonotypes was divided by the size of the smaller repertoire. Repertoire richness was assessed with RTK rarefaction, the Chao1 estimator, and Recon v2.1 estimates of unobserved clonotypes. Generation probabilities were computed with OLGA for all TCRbeta clonotypes obtained by the gDNA method from a few donors. As stored in TCRdb, this immuneACCESS dataset retains in-frame rearrangements with V and J assigned. A fraction of the clones does not appear; measured against another copy, unresolved V genes explain less than half of the discrepancy, and the remainder lacks a known reason. That table is the source of V, J and clone size, and D and trimming were worked out from the DNA. Counted in this sample were more than 1,200,000 clones; approximately 98.5% of them appeared once. The ten most abundant clones make up 0.3% to 0.45% of the sample.

Donors were healthy HIV-negative adults with no recently reported acute infections or vaccinations. Every donor was a Caucasian adult living in Nashville, Tennessee, USA. CD4+ T cells were enriched by magnetic negative selection; naive cells were then positively selected on CD45RA, and the negative fraction formed the memory subset. Blood was obtained by leukapheresis, after which PBMCs were separated by Ficoll-Histopaque density gradient centrifugation and cryopreserved in liquid nitrogen vapor phase. Analytical flow cytometry was used to check the purity and quantity of every magnetically sorted T cell population. Each sorted fraction had its genomic DNA isolated and then quantified by UV absorbance on a Nanodrop 2000c. The germline V gene supplies CDR1 SGHTA and CDR2 FQGNSA. Its CDR3 holds 16 amino acids, cysteine through phenylalanine. This entry keeps only the CDR3 DNA: 48 bases, framed from base 1. The trim is 5 bases for V and 4 bases for J, with a gap of 18 bases between the germline ends.

The sequence links TRBV7-2 to TRBJ2-1; TRBD1 is a possible D gene, resting on 6 matching bases. The receptor's source is a man younger than 40 in good health. The sequenced material came from naive CD4+ T cells sorted from blood. In the paper's terms, the cell subset or site label means: CD45RA+ positively selected. The nucleotide sequence reads as follows: TGTGCCAGCAGCCCAATGACAGGAATGGGATACAATGAGCAGTTCTTC. Protein translation: CASSPMTGMGYNEQFF.